Described below is a single T cell receptor beta chain sequence and its context. The data were taken from a study of blood T cell repertoires in COVID-19. Study background: Whether acute or convalescent, the COVID-19 samples came from the United States, Italy and Spain. The analysed material was cDNA or gDNA that came from T cells, B-cell-depleted T cells, or PBMCs.

V lost 11 bases, J lost 2 bases, and 15 bases lay in between. The CDR3 contains 13 residues. Per the germline V gene, CDR1 is MNHEY and CDR2 is SMNVEV (reference sequence). Original handling: The assay estimated nucleated cells by amplifying reference gene primers. Assay used: immunoSEQ multiplex PCR; TCRdb lists only in-frame clones, some missing. That table furnishes V, J and clone size, whereas the DNA furnished D and trimming. The table has 200,000 to 300,000 clones, 85% to 95% seen once. The sequenced sample was peripheral blood. The rearrangement joins TRBV27 to TRBJ1-1; tentatively, D is TRBD1 (5 bases). The clonotype was recovered from a man under 40 with COVID-19, enrolled during active disease. Here the CDR3 DNA reads TGTGCCGGAGCTCAGGGACTTAACACTGAAGCTTTCTTT. This sequence encodes CAGAQGLNTEAFF.